The entry below describes one TCR beta chain. Antigen: not known. The PCR contained 60 Vbeta and 13 Jbeta primers. The data were produced by immunoSEQ multiplex PCR, yet TCRdb's version contains in-frame clones alone and is incomplete. The table has about 170,000 clones, around 76% seen once. The sample comes from a study of cytomegalovirus exposure and HLA in healthy donors. About the study: Of 398 genotyped donors, roughly 86% clustered with self-reported Caucasian donors.

Looked up from germline, CDR1 is MNHEY and CDR2 is SMNVEV (reference sequence). The CDR3 consists of 18 residues. V lost 5 bases and J lost 0; bases outside the gene matches: 15. Notes on the study in general: Several of the most significant clusters appeared, in a later analysis, to be linked to common viral pathogens. A later analysis linked roughly 17,000 TCR beta sequences to HLA alleles at 0.05 false discovery rate. As was reported, the classifier diagnosed cytomegalovirus status with high specificity and sensitivity.

The sequencing input was PBMCs. This sequence originates from a woman aged 30 to 39 in good health and CMV-seropositive. The V gene is TRBV27, the J gene TRBJ1-1, with 7 positions matching TRBD1. The CDR3 sequence is CASSPKDRRRPMNTEAFF. The CDR3 DNA reads TGTGCCAGCAGTCCGAAGGACAGGAGACGACCAATGAACACTGAAGCTTTCTTT.